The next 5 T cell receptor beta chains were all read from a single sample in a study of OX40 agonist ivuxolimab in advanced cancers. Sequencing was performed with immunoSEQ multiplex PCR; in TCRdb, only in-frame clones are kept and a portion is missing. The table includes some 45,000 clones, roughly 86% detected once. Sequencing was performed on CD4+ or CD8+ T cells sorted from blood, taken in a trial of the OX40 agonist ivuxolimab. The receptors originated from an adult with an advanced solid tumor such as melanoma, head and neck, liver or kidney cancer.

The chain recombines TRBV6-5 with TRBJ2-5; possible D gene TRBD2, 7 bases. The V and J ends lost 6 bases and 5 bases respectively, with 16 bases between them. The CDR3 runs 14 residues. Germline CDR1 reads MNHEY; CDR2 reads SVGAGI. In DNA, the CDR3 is TGTGCCAGCAGCCCCGGGGGGCTTGGGGAGACCCAGTACTTC. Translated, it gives CASSPGGLGETQYF.

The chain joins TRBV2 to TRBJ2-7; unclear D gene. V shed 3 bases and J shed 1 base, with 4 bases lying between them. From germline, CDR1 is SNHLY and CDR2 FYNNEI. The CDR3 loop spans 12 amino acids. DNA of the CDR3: TGTGCCAGCAGTGAGAGTTCCTACGAGCAGTACTTC. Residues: CASSESSYEQYF. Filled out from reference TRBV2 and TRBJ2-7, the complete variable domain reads EPEVTQTPSHQVTQMGQEVILRCVPISNHLYFYWYRQILGQKVEFLVSFYNNEISEKSEIFDDQFSVERPDGSNFTLKIRSTKLEDSAMYFCASSESSYEQYFGPGTRLTVT.

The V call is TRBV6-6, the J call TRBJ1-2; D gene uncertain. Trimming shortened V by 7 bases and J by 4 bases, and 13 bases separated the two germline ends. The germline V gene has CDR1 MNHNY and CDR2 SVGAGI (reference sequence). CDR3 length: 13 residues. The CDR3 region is CASTPTAFYGYTF. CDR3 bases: TGTGCCAGCACTCCGACTGCCTTCTATGGCTACACCTTC.

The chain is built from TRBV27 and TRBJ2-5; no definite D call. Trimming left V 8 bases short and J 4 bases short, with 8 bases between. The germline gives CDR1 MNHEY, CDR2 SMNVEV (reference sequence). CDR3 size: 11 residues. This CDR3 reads CASATGETQYF. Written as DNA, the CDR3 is TGTGCCAGCGCAACCGGAGAGACCCAGTACTTC.

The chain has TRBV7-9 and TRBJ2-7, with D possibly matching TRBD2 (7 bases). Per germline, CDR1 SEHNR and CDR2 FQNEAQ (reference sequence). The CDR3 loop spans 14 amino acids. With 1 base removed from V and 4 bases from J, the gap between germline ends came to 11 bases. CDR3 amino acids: CASSLVGGQYEQYF. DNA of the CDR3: TGTGCCAGCAGCTTAGTGGGGGGGCAGTACGAGCAGTACTTC.